This T cell receptor beta chain was found in a study of blood T cell repertoires in COVID-19. Whole-study context: Acute-phase and convalescent COVID-19 samples originated in the United States, Italy and Spain. Sample material is recorded as cDNA or gDNA derived from T cells, B-cell-depleted T cells, or PBMCs.

Germline V gives CDR1 KGHSH, CDR2 LQKENI. The CDR3 length is 17 residues. The V end lost 3 bases, the J end lost 0 bases, and 15 bases lay between the germline ends. Authors' processing steps: How many nucleated cells were present was estimated from reference gene primer amplification. The table came from immunoSEQ multiplex PCR; TCRdb's copy has only in-frame clones and leaves some out. The V and J calls and clone size come from that table; D and trimming were worked out from the DNA. Among about 24,000 clones listed, 70% to 90% were seen once. The source material was peripheral blood. The chain couples TRBV18 to TRBJ1-3; possibly TRBD1 for D (5 bases). This TCR was recovered from a man between 65 and 79 years old with acute or convalescent COVID-19. CDR3 sequence (DNA): TGTGCCAGCTCACCTCAGAGCACAGGAGCCTCTGGAAACACCATATATTTT. Protein sequence: CASSPQSTGASGNTIYF.